Listed below are T cell receptor beta chains from one sample, sequenced in a study of shared clonotypes between healthy human individuals. The data were produced by immunoSEQ multiplex PCR, yet TCRdb's version contains in-frame clones alone and is incomplete. The sample lists about 2.1 million clones; just over 90% were seen once. The specimen was naive CD8+ T cells from PBMCs. Receptors originate from a man aged 18 to 30 in good health. Some clones in this sample may be carry-over from other donors' samples. Each CDR3 is given with its conserved first and last residue. D genes are given only for firm matches. A clone size is listed for some rows: how often the clone was seen (once, few, many), or a class if it is expanded.

clone size,V gene,D gene,J gene,CDR3 protein,CDR3 DNA
.,TRBV11-2,.,TRBJ1-5,CASSLAWDQPQHF,TGTGCCAGCAGCCTCGCGTGGGATCAGCCCCAGCATTTT
.,TRBV10-3,.,TRBJ2-7,CAISESTLPYEQYF,TGTGCCATCAGTGAGTCGACACTCCCCTACGAGCAGTACTTC
.,TRBV28,TRBD1,TRBJ2-7,CASRNTGGIPYEQYF,TGTGCCAGCAGGAATACAGGGGGAATTCCCTACGAGCAGTACTTC
.,TRBV10-3,TRBD1,TRBJ2-7,CASEGTESYEQYF,TGTGCCAGCGAGGGGACAGAGAGCTACGAGCAGTACTTC
.,TRBV7-9,TRBD1,TRBJ1-1,CASTLTGQLPNTEAFF,TGTGCCAGCACCCTTACGGGACAGCTGCCGAACACTGAAGCTTTCTTT
.,TRBV6-6,TRBD1,TRBJ1-3,CASSYYRGNSGNTIYF,TGTGCCAGCAGTTATTACAGGGGAAATTCTGGAAACACCATATATTTT
once,TRBV30,TRBD2,TRBJ2-5,CAWIKREPALSSGTQYF,TGTGCCTGGATTAAGCGGGAACCCGCCCTATCGAGTGGGACCCAGTACTTC
.,TRBV5-4,.,TRBJ2-1,CASSFQGSGGNEQFF,TGTGCCAGCAGCTTCCAGGGCTCCGGGGGCAATGAGCAGTTCTTC
.,TRBV28,TRBD2,TRBJ2-1,CASSPLAGGPDNEQFF,TGTGCCAGCAGCCCTCTAGCGGGAGGGCCGGACAATGAGCAGTTCTTC
.,TRBV18,.,TRBJ2-5,CASSPPMGPETQYF,TGTGCCAGCTCACCACCTATGGGGCCGGAGACCCAGTACTTC
.,TRBV6-5,TRBD1,TRBJ2-3,CASSQTGGFTDTQYF,TGTGCCAGCAGTCAAACAGGGGGCTTCACAGATACGCAGTATTTT
.,TRBV5-1,TRBD2,TRBJ2-2,CASSLYSGRAAGELFF,TGCGCCAGCAGCTTATACAGCGGGAGGGCGGCCGGGGAGCTGTTTTTT
.,TRBV29-1,TRBD2,TRBJ2-1,CSVDGGERYNEQFF,TGCAGCGTTGACGGGGGGGAACGGTACAATGAGCAGTTCTTC
.,TRBV4-1,TRBD2,TRBJ2-1,CASSQSLRGSGSYNEQFF,TGCGCCAGCAGCCAAAGTCTCCGGGGGAGCGGGAGTTACAATGAGCAGTTCTTC
once,TRBV28,TRBD1,TRBJ2-7,CASSLTGTNYEQYF,TGTGCCAGCAGTCTGACAGGGACGAACTACGAGCAGTACTTC
.,TRBV7-9,TRBD2,TRBJ2-1,CASILGTRAVNEQFF,TGTGCCAGCATATTAGGGACTAGGGCTGTCAATGAGCAGTTCTTC
.,TRBV27,TRBD2,TRBJ2-3,CASSLFQLSGISTDTQYF,TGTGCCAGCAGTTTGTTTCAACTTAGCGGGATAAGCACAGATACGCAGTATTTT
.,TRBV28,.,TRBJ2-5,CASSFRVEETQYF,TGTGCCAGCAGTTTCAGGGTTGAAGAGACCCAGTACTTC
.,TRBV27,.,TRBJ2-7,CASGLRRAHEQYF,TGTGCCAGCGGACTTCGGAGGGCCCACGAGCAGTACTTC
.,TRBV11-3,TRBD1,TRBJ2-1,CASSSRDPGQGYNEQFF,TGTGCCAGCAGCTCCCGTGACCCGGGACAGGGTTACAATGAGCAGTTCTTC
.,TRBV28,.,TRBJ2-7,CAASSGTQLYEQYF,TGTGCCGCCAGTTCCGGGACTCAACTTTACGAGCAGTACTTC
.,TRBV27,.,TRBJ2-1,CASSLSPGAYNEQFF,TGTGCCAGCAGTTTATCGCCGGGAGCCTACAATGAGCAGTTCTTC
.,TRBV4-1,.,TRBJ2-1,CASSQVRSTIRTDNEQFF,TGCGCCAGCAGCCAAGTCCGAAGTACTATACGCACGGACAATGAGCAGTTCTTC
.,TRBV4-1,.,TRBJ2-2,CASSQEARGYINTGELFF,TGCGCCAGCAGCCAAGAGGCCCGGGGTTATATCAACACCGGGGAGCTGTTTTTT
.,TRBV27,.,TRBJ1-4,CASSRRDYATNEKLFF,TGTGCCAGCAGTCGTAGGGATTATGCAACTAATGAAAAACTGTTTTTT
.,TRBV15,.,TRBJ2-7,CATSRDPAGRYEQYF,TGTGCCACCAGCAGAGATCCGGCAGGGCGCTACGAGCAGTACTTC
.,TRBV27,.,TRBJ1-1,CASNPAVGNTEAFF,TGTGCCAGCAATCCGGCGGTTGGGAACACTGAAGCTTTCTTT
once,TRBV10-2,.,TRBJ1-1,CASSEGRTTEAFF,TGCGCCAGCAGTGAGGGTCGGACCACTGAAGCTTTCTTT
.,TRBV6-1,.,TRBJ1-5,CASSDKGRASSIDQPQHF,TGTGCCAGCAGTGACAAGGGACGGGCAAGTTCCATCGATCAGCCCCAGCATTTT
.,TRBV6-6,.,TRBJ1-2,CASSYSWGADGYTF,TGTGCCAGCAGTTACTCGTGGGGCGCAGATGGCTACACCTTC
.,TRBV9,.,TRBJ2-7,CASSSWPQDEQYF,TGTGCCAGCAGCTCCTGGCCCCAGGACGAGCAGTACTTC
.,TRBV7-9,.,TRBJ2-3,CASPDSVKDTQYF,TGTGCCAGCCCGGACAGCGTGAAGGATACGCAGTATTTT
.,TRBV27,.,TRBJ1-4,CASSSNYQGGKEKLFF,TGTGCCAGCAGTTCCAATTATCAGGGAGGGAAAGAAAAACTGTTTTTT
once,TRBV28,TRBD1,TRBJ2-2,CASSLGDRYTGELFF,TGTGCCAGCAGTTTAGGGGACAGGTACACCGGGGAGCTGTTTTTT
.,TRBV5-1,TRBD1,TRBJ2-1,CASTQTGLEDEQFF,TGCGCCAGCACCCAGACAGGGTTGGAAGATGAGCAGTTCTTC
.,TRBV29-1,TRBD2,TRBJ2-7,CSVEGVSGLYEQYF,TGCAGCGTTGAAGGGGTTAGCGGGCTCTACGAGCAGTACTTC
.,TRBV11-1,.,TRBJ2-5,CASRGERETQYF,TGTGCCAGCAGGGGGGAGCGAGAGACCCAGTACTTC
.,TRBV9,.,TRBJ2-3,CASSVGLTSTDTQYF,TGTGCCAGCAGCGTAGGGTTGACTAGCACAGATACGCAGTATTTT
.,TRBV4-1,TRBD1,TRBJ2-7,CASSQGFGTGPSYEQYF,TGCGCCAGCAGCCAAGGCTTCGGGACAGGGCCCTCCTACGAGCAGTACTTC
once,TRBV30,.,TRBJ1-1,CAWSVQPLAPLEAFF,TGTGCCTGGAGTGTACAGCCCCTTGCCCCTCTTGAAGCTTTCTTT
.,TRBV28,TRBD2,TRBJ2-1,CASSFSLSGRVVVSSYNEQFF,TGTGCCAGCAGTTTTTCTCTGAGCGGGAGGGTAGTCGTAAGCTCCTACAATGAGCAGTTCTTC
.,TRBV9,TRBD2,TRBJ2-1,CASSVGLAGSRGLNEQFF,TGTGCCAGCAGCGTCGGACTAGCGGGATCCAGGGGTTTGAATGAGCAGTTCTTC
few,TRBV19,.,TRBJ1-1,CASIGPPRDPNMNTEAFF,TGTGCCAGTATCGGACCGCCAAGGGACCCTAACATGAACACTGAAGCTTTCTTT
few,TRBV9,TRBD1,TRBJ1-1,CASSVGGQGENTEAFF,TGTGCCAGCAGCGTAGGCGGGCAGGGGGAGAACACTGAAGCTTTCTTT
.,TRBV7-9,TRBD1,TRBJ1-1,CASSLDRGRGTEAFF,TGTGCCAGCAGCTTAGACAGGGGCCGGGGAACTGAAGCTTTCTTT
.,TRBV2,TRBD2,TRBJ2-1,CASSEPGLAGHSSYNEQFF,TGTGCCAGCAGTGAGCCGGGACTAGCGGGACATAGCTCCTACAATGAGCAGTTCTTC
.,TRBV5-4,TRBD1,TRBJ1-1,CASSLDGLGTGSLNTEAFF,TGTGCCAGCAGCTTGGATGGTTTGGGGACAGGGAGCTTGAACACTGAAGCTTTCTTT